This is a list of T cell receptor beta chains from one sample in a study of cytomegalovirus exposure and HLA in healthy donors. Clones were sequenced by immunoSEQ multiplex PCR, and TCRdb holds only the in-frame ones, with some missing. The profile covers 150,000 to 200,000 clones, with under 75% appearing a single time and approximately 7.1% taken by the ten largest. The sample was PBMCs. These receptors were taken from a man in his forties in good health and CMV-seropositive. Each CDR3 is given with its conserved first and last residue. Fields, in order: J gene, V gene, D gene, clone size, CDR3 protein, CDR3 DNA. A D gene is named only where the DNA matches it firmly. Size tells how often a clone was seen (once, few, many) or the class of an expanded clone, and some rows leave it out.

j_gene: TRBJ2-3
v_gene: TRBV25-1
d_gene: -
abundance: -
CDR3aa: CASSVAGNSDTQYF
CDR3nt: TGTGCCAGCAGTGTGGCAGGGAATTCAGATACGCAGTATTTT

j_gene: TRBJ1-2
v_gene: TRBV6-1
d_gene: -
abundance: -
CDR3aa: CASTETGYGYTF
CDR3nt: TGTGCCAGCACCGAAACAGGCTATGGCTACACCTTC

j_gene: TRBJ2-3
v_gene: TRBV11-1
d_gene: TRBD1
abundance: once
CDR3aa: CASSFPGGTDTQYF
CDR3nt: TGTGCCAGCAGCTTCCCAGGGGGAACAGATACGCAGTATTTT

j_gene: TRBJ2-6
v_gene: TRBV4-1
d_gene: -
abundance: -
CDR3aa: CASSQGLLSGANVLTF
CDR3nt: TGCGCCAGCAGCCAAGGACTACTCTCTGGGGCCAACGTCCTGACTTTC

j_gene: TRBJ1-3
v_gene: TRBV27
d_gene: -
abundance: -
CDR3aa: CASSRDISSGNTIYF
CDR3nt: TGTGCCAGCAGTAGAGACATCAGCTCTGGAAACACCATATATTTT

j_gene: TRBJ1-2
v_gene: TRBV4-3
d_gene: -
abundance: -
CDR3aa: CASSQDPGLYGYTF
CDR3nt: TGCGCCAGCAGCCAAGACCCGGGATTGTACGGCTACACCTTC

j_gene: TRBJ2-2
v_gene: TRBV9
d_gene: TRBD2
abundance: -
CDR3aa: CASSVVAGGPANTGELFF
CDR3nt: TGTGCCAGCAGCGTAGTTGCGGGGGGGCCCGCCAACACCGGGGAGCTGTTTTTT

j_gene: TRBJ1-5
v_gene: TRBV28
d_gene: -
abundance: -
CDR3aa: CASRPTGSGNQPQHF
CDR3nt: TGTGCCAGCAGACCCACAGGGAGTGGCAATCAGCCCCAGCATTTT

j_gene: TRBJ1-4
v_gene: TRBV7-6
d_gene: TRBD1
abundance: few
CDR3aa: CASSLSQGEREKLFF
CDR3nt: TGTGCCAGCAGCTTATCCCAGGGGGAAAGGGAAAAACTGTTTTTT

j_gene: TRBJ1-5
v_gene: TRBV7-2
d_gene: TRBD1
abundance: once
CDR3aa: CASSRDRGDNQPQHF
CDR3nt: TGTGCCAGCAGCCGAGACAGGGGAGACAATCAGCCCCAGCATTTT

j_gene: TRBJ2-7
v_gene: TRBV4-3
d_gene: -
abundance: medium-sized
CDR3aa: CASSQDRTPPYEQYF
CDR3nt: TGCGCCAGCAGCCAAGACAGGACACCTCCCTACGAGCAGTACTTC

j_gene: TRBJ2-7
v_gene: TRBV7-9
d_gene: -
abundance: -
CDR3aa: CASSLDIQGYEQYF
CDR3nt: TGTGCCAGCAGCTTAGATATACAGGGCTACGAGCAGTACTTC

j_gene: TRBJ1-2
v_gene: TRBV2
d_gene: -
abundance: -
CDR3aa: CASSEGGGANYGYTF
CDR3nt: TGTGCCAGCAGTGAAGGGGGGGGAGCTAACTATGGCTACACCTTC

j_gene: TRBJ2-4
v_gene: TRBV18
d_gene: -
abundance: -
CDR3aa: CASSLPGAAKNIQYF
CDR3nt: TGTGCCAGCTCATTACCAGGGGCAGCCAAAAACATTCAGTACTTC

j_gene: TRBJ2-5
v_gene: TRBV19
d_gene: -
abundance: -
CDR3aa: CASSRSGVRETQYF
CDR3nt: TGTGCCAGTAGTAGATCCGGGGTGCGAGAGACCCAGTACTTC

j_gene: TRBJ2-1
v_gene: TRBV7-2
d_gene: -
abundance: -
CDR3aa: CASSSGTMRDNEQFF
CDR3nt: TGTGCCAGCAGCTCCGGGACAATGAGGGACAATGAGCAGTTCTTC

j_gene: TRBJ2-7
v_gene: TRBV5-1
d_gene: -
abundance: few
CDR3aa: CASSLVLGVYEQYF
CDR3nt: TGCGCCAGCAGCTTGGTCCTGGGAGTCTACGAGCAGTACTTC

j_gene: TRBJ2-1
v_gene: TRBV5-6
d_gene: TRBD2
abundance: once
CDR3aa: CASSELAGGYSEQFF
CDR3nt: TGTGCCAGCAGCGAACTAGCGGGGGGCTACAGTGAGCAGTTCTTC

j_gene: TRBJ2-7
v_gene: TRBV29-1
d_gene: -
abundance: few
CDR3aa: CSVEVQGHEQYF
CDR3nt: TGCAGCGTTGAAGTACAGGGCCACGAGCAGTACTTC

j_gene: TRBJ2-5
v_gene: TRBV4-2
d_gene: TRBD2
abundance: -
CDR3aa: CASSQAQAGGGETQYF
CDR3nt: TGTGCCAGCAGCCAAGCTCAAGCGGGGGGCGGAGAGACCCAGTACTTC

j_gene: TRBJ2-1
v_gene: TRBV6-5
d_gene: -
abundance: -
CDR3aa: CAPVRIEQFF
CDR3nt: TGTGCCCCGGTGCGCATTGAGCAGTTCTTC

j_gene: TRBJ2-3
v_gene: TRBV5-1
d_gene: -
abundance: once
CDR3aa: CASRGGVGTDTQYF
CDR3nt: TGCGCCAGCAGAGGGGGGGTCGGCACAGATACGCAGTATTTT

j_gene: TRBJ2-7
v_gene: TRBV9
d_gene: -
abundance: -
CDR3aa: CASSVDAGLEQYF
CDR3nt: TGTGCCAGCAGCGTAGACGCGGGGCTCGAGCAGTACTTC

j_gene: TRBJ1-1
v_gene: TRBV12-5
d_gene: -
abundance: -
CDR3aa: CASGFWTGQGNTEAFF
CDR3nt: TGTGCTAGTGGTTTTTGGACCGGGCAGGGGAACACTGAAGCTTTCTTT

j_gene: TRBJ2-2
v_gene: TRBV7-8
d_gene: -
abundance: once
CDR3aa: CASSPKGDTGELFF
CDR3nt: TGTGCCAGCAGCCCGAAAGGGGACACCGGGGAGCTGTTTTTT

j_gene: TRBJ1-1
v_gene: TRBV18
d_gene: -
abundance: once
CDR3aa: CASSQTVLNTEAFF
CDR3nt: TGTGCCAGCTCTCAGACAGTCCTGAACACTGAAGCTTTCTTT

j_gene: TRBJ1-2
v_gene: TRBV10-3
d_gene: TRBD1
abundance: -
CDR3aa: CAISEDRGDGYTF
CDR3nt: TGTGCCATCAGTGAAGACAGGGGGGATGGCTACACCTTC

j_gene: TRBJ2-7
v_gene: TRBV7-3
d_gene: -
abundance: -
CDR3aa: CASSLSLRGAMGSYEQYF
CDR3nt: TGTGCCAGCAGCTTAAGTCTGCGGGGTGCAATGGGGTCCTACGAGCAGTACTTC

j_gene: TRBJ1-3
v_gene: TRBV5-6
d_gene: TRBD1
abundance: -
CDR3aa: CASSLAPTGGTGNTIYF
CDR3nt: TGTGCCAGCAGCTTGGCTCCGACAGGGGGTACGGGAAACACCATATATTTT

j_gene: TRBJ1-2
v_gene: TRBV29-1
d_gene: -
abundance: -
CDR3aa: CSVGEGVANGYTF
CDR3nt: TGCAGCGTTGGGGAGGGAGTAGCAAATGGCTACACCTTC

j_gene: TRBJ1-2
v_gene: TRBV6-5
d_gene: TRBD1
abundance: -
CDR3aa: CASSTYLGRGHGYTF
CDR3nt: TGTGCCAGCAGTACCTACCTGGGAAGGGGGCATGGCTACACCTTC

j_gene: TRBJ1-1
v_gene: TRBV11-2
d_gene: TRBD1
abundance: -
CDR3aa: CASSLVGRGQEAFF
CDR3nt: TGTGCCAGCAGCTTAGTAGGCAGGGGGCAGGAAGCTTTCTTT

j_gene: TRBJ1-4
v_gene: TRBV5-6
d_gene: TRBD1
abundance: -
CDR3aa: CASRSWDRGNEKLFF
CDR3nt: TGTGCCAGCAGATCTTGGGACAGGGGTAATGAAAAACTGTTTTTT

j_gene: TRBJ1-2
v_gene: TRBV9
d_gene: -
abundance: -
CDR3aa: CASSPEDSRPYGYTF
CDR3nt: TGTGCCAGCAGCCCAGAAGACAGTAGACCTTATGGCTACACCTTC

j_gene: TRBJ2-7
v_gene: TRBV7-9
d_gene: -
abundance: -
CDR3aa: CASSLVSGGLRGSSSEQYF
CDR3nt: TGTGCCAGCAGCTTAGTGTCTGGTGGACTCAGGGGATCTTCCTCCGAGCAGTACTTC

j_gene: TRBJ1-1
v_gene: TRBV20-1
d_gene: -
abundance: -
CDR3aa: CSAPYGEEAFF
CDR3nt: TGCAGTGCTCCTTACGGGGAAGAAGCTTTCTTT

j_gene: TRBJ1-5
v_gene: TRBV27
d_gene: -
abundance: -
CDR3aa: CASSLFQGDNQPQHF
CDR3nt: TGTGCCAGCAGTTTATTTCAGGGCGACAATCAGCCCCAGCATTTT

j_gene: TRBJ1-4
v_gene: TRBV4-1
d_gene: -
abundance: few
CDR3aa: CASSRVQGGVEKLFF
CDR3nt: TGCGCCAGCAGCCGCGTACAGGGTGGGGTTGAAAAACTGTTTTTT

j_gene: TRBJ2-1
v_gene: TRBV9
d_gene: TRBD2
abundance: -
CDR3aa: CASSVEAGAYNEQFF
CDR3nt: TGTGCCAGCAGCGTAGAGGCGGGGGCCTACAATGAGCAGTTCTTC

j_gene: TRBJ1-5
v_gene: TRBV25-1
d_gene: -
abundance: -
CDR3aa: CASGSRGPPNNQPQHF
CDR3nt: TGTGCCAGCGGGAGTCGAGGGCCTCCCAACAATCAGCCCCAGCATTTT

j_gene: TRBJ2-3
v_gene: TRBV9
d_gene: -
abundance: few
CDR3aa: CASSPGLSTDTQYF
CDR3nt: TGTGCCAGCAGCCCGGGACTGAGCACAGATACGCAGTATTTT

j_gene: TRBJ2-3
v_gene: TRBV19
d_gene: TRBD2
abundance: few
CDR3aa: CASSIDGTRVEDTQYF
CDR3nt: TGTGCCAGTAGTATAGACGGGACTAGAGTGGAAGATACGCAGTATTTT

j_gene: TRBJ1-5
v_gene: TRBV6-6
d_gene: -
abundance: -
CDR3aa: CASSYGGSSNQPQHF
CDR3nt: TGTGCCAGCAGTTACGGGGGCAGTAGCAATCAGCCCCAGCATTTT

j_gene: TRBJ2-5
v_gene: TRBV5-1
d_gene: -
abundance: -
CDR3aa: CASSLESTGQETQYF
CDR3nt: TGCGCCAGCAGCTTGGAGTCAACAGGACAAGAGACCCAGTACTTC

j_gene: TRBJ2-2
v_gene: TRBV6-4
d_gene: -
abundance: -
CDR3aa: CASRRGSGTGELFF
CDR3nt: TGTGCCAGCAGGCGAGGGTCGGGGACCGGGGAGCTGTTTTTT

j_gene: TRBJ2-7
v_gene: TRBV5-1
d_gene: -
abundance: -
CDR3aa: CASSLNLSGDEQYF
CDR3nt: TGCGCCAGCAGCTTGAATCTTTCGGGGGACGAGCAGTACTTC

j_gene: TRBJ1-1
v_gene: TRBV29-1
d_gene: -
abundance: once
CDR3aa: CSVGGGMGTEAFF
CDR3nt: TGCAGCGTTGGGGGGGGGATGGGGACTGAAGCTTTCTTT

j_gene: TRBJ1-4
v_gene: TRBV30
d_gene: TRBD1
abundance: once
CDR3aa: CAWGGQAPNEKLFF
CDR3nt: TGTGCCTGGGGAGGACAGGCCCCTAATGAAAAACTGTTTTTT

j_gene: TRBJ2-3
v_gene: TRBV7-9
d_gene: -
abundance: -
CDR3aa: CASSFEVSTDTQYF
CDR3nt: TGTGCCAGCAGCTTCGAGGTTAGCACAGATACGCAGTATTTT

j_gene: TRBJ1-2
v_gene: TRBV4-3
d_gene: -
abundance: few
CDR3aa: CASSQDLGAGFLGGYTF
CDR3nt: TGCGCCAGCAGCCAAGATTTAGGGGCAGGGTTCTTAGGTGGCTACACCTTC

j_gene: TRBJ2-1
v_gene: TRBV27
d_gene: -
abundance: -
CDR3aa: CASSPERGGYNEQFF
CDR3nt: TGTGCCAGCAGCCCCGAGAGGGGAGGTTACAATGAGCAGTTCTTC

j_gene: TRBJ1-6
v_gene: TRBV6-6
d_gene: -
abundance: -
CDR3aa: CASSEGSPLHF
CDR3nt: TGTGCCAGCAGCGAGGGTTCACCCCTCCACTTT

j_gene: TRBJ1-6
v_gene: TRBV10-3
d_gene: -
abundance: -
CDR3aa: CAISDGVNSPLHF
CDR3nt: TGTGCCATCAGTGACGGGGTCAATTCACCCCTCCACTTT

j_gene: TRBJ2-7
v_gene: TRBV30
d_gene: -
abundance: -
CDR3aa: CAWSVGWDSLTYEQYF
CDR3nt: TGTGCCTGGAGTGTGGGGTGGGACTCTCTGACCTACGAGCAGTACTTC

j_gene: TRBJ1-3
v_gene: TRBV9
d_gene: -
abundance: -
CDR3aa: CASSVGGHLISGNTIYF
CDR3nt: TGTGCCAGCAGCGTAGGGGGGCATTTAATCTCTGGAAACACCATATATTTT

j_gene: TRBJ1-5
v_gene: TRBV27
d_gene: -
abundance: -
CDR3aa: CASKYGDGNQPQRF
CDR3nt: TGTGCCAGCAAATACGGGGATGGCAATCAGCCCCAGCGTTTT